This T cell receptor delta chain was documented in a study of gamma-delta T cells after stem cell transplantation. The V and J ends lost 3 bases and 1 base, in that order; junction bases with no gene match: 13. Germline CDR1 GEAIGNYY, CDR2 EKD. The CDR3 has 18 residues. TCRdb called clones from the RT-PCR reads again using CATT. The sample has about 1,700 delta-chain clones; about 2.1% are singletons. This clone has only a few counts. TCRdb records a much larger clone's protein for this DNA, with a difference at residue 6 that likely arises from a read error; the protein given is the translation of the DNA.

Sequencing used gamma-delta T cells. The chain carries TRDV2 and TRDJ1; 10 bases are a match to TRDD3. The TCR sequence derives from a human donor. It is not recorded whose cells these are; they may come from a transplant donor. The CDR3 here is CACDPVSTGGLSTDKLIF. The CDR3 nucleotides are TGTGCCTGTGACCCAGTCAGTACTGGGGGATTATCCACCGATAAACTCATCTTT.